This record concerns one T cell receptor beta chain sequence. Per the authors' pipeline: ImmunoSEQ output held junction-only sequences without quality scores, so filtering differed. Using immunoSEQ multiplex PCR, the repertoire was profiled, and TCRdb retains in-frame clones only, with some absent. The D gene and trimming were derived from the DNA, and the V and J assignments and clone size from that table. Of about 2.1 million clones in the sample, roughly 93% are singletons; the top ten hold 1.5% to 2%. The germline V gene has CDR1 SEHNR and CDR2 FQNEAQ (reference sequence). The V gene lost 5 bases and the J gene lost 4 bases, with 18 bases spanning the gap. The CDR3 consists of 16 residues. The sample originates from a study of shared clonotypes between healthy human individuals. The naive CD8 subset, CD45RO-negative cells positively selected for CCR7, excluded terminally differentiated effector memory CD45RA+ cells.

The sample comprised naive CD8+ T cells from PBMCs. The chain is built from TRBV7-9 and TRBJ1-5, with a tentative D call TRBD1 (5 bases). The TCR was taken from a man younger than 35 in good health. Some clones in this sample may be carry-over from other donors' samples. The CDR3 DNA reads as TGTGCCAGCAGCCCCCAGGGCCTGGGCGGGAATCAGCCCCAGCATTTT. Its protein is CASSPQGLGGNQPQHF.